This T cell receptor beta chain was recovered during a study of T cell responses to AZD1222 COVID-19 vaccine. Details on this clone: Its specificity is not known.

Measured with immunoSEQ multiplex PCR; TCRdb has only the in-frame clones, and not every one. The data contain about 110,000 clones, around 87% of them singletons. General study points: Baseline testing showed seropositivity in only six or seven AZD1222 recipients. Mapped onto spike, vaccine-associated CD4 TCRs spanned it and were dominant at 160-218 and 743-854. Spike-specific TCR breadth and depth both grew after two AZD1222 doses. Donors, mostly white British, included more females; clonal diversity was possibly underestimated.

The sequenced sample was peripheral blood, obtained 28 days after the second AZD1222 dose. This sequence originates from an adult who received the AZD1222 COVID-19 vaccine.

CDR3 DNA: TGCGCCAGCAGCTCAGACAGGGGGAACATTCAGTACTTC. It encodes CASSSDRGNIQYF. The J gene is TRBJ2-4, the V gene TRBV5-1, with TRBD1 matching over 9 bases. Germline CDR1 SGHRS, CDR2 YFSETQ. The CDR3 contains 13 residues. V lost 3 bases and J lost 7; bases outside the gene matches: 2.